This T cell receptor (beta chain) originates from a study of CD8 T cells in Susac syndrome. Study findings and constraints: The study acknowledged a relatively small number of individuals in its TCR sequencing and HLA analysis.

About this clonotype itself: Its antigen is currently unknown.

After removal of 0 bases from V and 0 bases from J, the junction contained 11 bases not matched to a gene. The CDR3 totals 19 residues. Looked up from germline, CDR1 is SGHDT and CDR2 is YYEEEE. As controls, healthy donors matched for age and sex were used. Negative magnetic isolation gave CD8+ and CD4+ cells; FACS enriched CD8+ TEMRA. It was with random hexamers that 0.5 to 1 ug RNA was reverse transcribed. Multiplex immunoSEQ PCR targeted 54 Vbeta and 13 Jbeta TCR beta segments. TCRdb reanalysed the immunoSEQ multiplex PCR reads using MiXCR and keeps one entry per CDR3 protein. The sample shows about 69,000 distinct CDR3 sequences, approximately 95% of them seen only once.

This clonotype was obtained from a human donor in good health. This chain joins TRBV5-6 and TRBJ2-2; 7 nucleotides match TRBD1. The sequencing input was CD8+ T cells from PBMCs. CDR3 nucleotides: TGTGCCAGCAGCTTGGCCCTAAGTTGGGACAGAGCGAACACCGGGGAGCTGTTTTTT. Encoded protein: CASSLALSWDRANTGELFF.